Below are 29 T cell receptor beta chains sequenced from a single sample in a study of yellow fever vaccine responses in identical twins. One entry per CDR3 protein results from TCRdb running MiXCR on the RT-PCR reads. The sample shows 550 to 700 distinct CDR3 sequences, 80% to 85% of them seen only once. The sequences come from T cells from blood (PBMCs), unsorted or a sorted subset (not recorded which), collected before or after yellow fever vaccination (not recorded which). These receptors were taken from a female donor who received the yellow fever vaccine.

The chain combines TRBV20-1 with TRBJ2-1; D is unresolved. This CDR3 region has 13 residues. Germline V CDR1 and CDR2: DFQATT, SNEGSKA (reference sequence). Between the trimmed V and J ends, which lost 6 bases and 3 bases, there was a span of 12 bases. In nucleotides, the CDR3 is TGCAGTGCCCGTTCAAGTGGCTACAATGAGCAGTTCTTC. This translates into CSARSSGYNEQFF.

The chain links TRBV29-1 to TRBJ2-2, with D tentatively TRBD1 (6 bases). CDR1 and CDR2 from the germline V gene are SQVTM and ANQGSEA. With 6 bases removed from V and 6 bases from J, the gap between germline ends came to 8 bases. The CDR3 is 11 residues long. The DNA of the CDR3 is TGCAGCGTACAGGGAGCCGGGGAGCTGTTTTTT. This encodes CSVQGAGELFF.

The chain uses TRBV6-1 and TRBJ1-1; D is undetermined. The germline V gene encodes CDR1 MNHNS and CDR2 SASEGT. The CDR3 extends over 13 amino acids. V lost 5 bases and J 4 bases, leaving 11 bases between the germline ends. CDR3 DNA sequence: TGTGCCAGCAGTACCATGGAGGGCACTGAAGCTTTCTTT. Translated: CASSTMEGTEAFF.

The rearrangement joins TRBV20-1 to TRBJ1-2, with TRBD1 matching 9 bases. The CDR3 extends over 14 amino acids. CDR1 and CDR2 from the germline V gene are DFQATT and SNEGSKA (reference sequence). Trimming cost V 2 bases and J 2 bases; bases outside gene matches: 3. Here the CDR3 DNA reads TGCAGTGCTAGACGACAGGGGGAGAACTATGGCTACACCTTC. This sequence encodes CSARRQGENYGYTF.

This chain uses TRBV11-2 with TRBJ1-1; D may be TRBD1 (6 bases). Germline V gives CDR1 SGHAT, CDR2 FQNNGV. The CDR3 totals 16 residues. V lost 5 bases and J 2 bases, leaving 18 bases between the germline ends. CDR3 sequence: CASSPGIHRVNTEAFF. The CDR3 nucleotides are TGTGCCAGCAGCCCAGGGATCCACAGGGTTAACACTGAAGCTTTCTTT. The whole variable domain, remainder taken from reference TRBV11-2 and TRBJ1-1, is EAGVAQSPRYKIIEKRQSVAFWCNPISGHATLYWYQQILGQGPKLLIQFQNNGVVDDSQLPKDRFSAERLKGVDSTLKIQPAKLEDSAVYLCASSPGIHRVNTEAFFGQGTRLTVV.

V is TRBV5-1 and J is TRBJ2-7; no clear D. Germline values: CDR1 SGHRS, CDR2 YFSETQ. The CDR3 sequence is 12 residues long. The V end was cut by 1 base, the J end by 2 bases, with 4 bases between. The CDR3, as DNA: TGCGCCAGCAGCTTGTCAGCCTACGAGCAGTACTTC. This encodes CASSLSAYEQYF.

The CDR3 protein is CASSYSSGYPSYGYTF. The CDR3 DNA reads TGTGCCAGCAGTTACTCATCAGGGTACCCAAGCTATGGCTACACCTTC. The rearrangement links TRBV6-2 or TRBV6-3 to TRBJ1-2, with a possible D match to TRBD1 (5 bases). The V and J ends lost 0 bases and 4 bases respectively, with 15 bases between them. The CDR3 consists of 16 residues. Germline V CDR1 and CDR2: MNHEY, SVGEGT.

The sample holds a few counts of this clonotype. This chain links TRBV25-1 with TRBJ1-1; D uncertain. Trimming left V 1 base short and J 12 bases short, with 9 bases between. Germline lookup yields CDR1 MGHDK and CDR2 SYGVNS. The CDR3 spans 11 residues. CDR3 in amino acids: CASSESMDTFF. CDR3 DNA sequence: TGTGCCAGCAGTGAATCTATGGATACTTTCTTT.

The genes are TRBV10-3 and TRBJ1-5; a possible D gene is TRBD1 (6 bases). The CDR3 spans 14 residues. The germline CDR1 and CDR2 sequences are ENHRY and SYGVKD. Trimming took 3 bases from V and 6 from J, leaving 12 bases between them. The CDR3 loop reads CAISDGGLSQPQHF. The DNA for the CDR3 is TGTGCCATCAGTGACGGGGGCCTGAGTCAGCCCCAGCATTTT.

The chain links TRBV20-1 to TRBJ2-2, with no clear D. This CDR3 has 13 amino acids. V lost 0 bases, J lost 4 bases, and 6 bases lay in between. The germline CDR1 and CDR2 sequences are DFQATT and SNEGSKA (reference sequence). The chain's CDR3 is CSAREYSTGELFF. In DNA, the CDR3 is TGCAGTGCTAGAGAATACAGCACCGGGGAGCTGTTTTTT.

This clonotype occurred a few times. This chain joins TRBV10-3 and TRBJ1-2; the D is unclear. Germline loops: CDR1 ENHRY, CDR2 SYGVKD. V was trimmed by 7 bases and J by 8 bases, leaving 17 bases between them. This CDR3 contains 13 residues. The CDR3 DNA is TGTGCCATCAACCTTGGCGGTGTGTTGGGCTACACCTTC. Translation gives CAINLGGVLGYTF.

In nucleotides, the CDR3 is TGCGCCAGCTCAATGGACAGCCAGCCCCAGCATTTT. Its translation is CASSMDSQPQHF. V usage is TRBV10-1 and J usage is TRBJ1-5; D may be TRBD1 (6 bases). The germline CDR1 and CDR2 sequences are WNHNN and SYGVQD (reference sequence). This CDR3 has 12 amino acids. The ends were cut back, 8 bases at V and 7 bases at J, with 12 bases in the middle.

The CDR3 DNA reads TGTGCCACCATCCAGAACACTGAAGCTTTCTTT. Its translation is CATIQNTEAFF. The chain carries TRBV24-1 and TRBJ1-1; D not resolved. Germline values: CDR1 KGHDR, CDR2 SFDVKD. V dropped 8 bases and J dropped 1 base, with 4 bases sitting between them. The CDR3 has 11 residues.

The chain recombines TRBV4-2 with TRBJ2-5; D gene unclear. The ends were cut back, 0 bases at V and 6 bases at J, with 8 bases in the middle. The CDR3 totals 13 residues. CDR1 and CDR2 from the germline V gene are LGHNA and YNFKEQ. The CDR3 nucleotides are TGTGCCAGCAGCCAAGATGATATAAAGACCCAGTACTTC. Protein: CASSQDDIKTQYF.

This clonotype has a handful of counts. This chain uses TRBV6-1 with TRBJ1-2; a weak D match, TRBD1 (6 bases). Germline CDR1 reads MNHNS; CDR2 reads SASEGT. The V and J ends lost 5 bases and 4 bases respectively, with 11 bases between them. The CDR3 spans 13 residues. As DNA, the CDR3 is TGTGCCAGCAGTACGCCGACAGGCTATGGCTACACCTTC. Translating it yields CASSTPTGYGYTF.

V gene TRBV11-3 combines with J gene TRBJ2-2; TRBD2 matches at 11 bases. V lost 2 bases to trimming and J lost 4 bases; unmatched junction nucleotides: 6. The CDR3 spans 17 residues. Per germline, CDR1 SGHNT and CDR2 YENEEA. CDR3 in DNA: TGTGCCAGCAGCTTAACTAGCGGGGGCTCTGGCACCGGGGAGCTGTTTTTT. Protein product: CASSLTSGGSGTGELFF.

The rearrangement joins TRBV6-2 or TRBV6-3 to TRBJ2-1, with 10 bases aligning to TRBD2. Unmatched junction bases numbered 7, after V lost 4 bases and J lost 7 bases. Germline assignment: CDR1 MNHEY and CDR2 SVGEGT. There are 15 residues in the CDR3. CDR3 nucleotide sequence: TGTGCCAGCAGTTCCTCGATAGCGGGAGGAAATGAGCAGTTCTTC. Amino acids: CASSSSIAGGNEQFF.

CDR3 in amino acids: CASSVSTDTQYF. The CDR3 coding sequence is TGTGCCAGTTCAGTCAGCACAGATACGCAGTATTTT. The chain is built from TRBV19 and TRBJ2-3; no definite D call. The CDR3 is made up of 12 amino acids. Germline values: CDR1 LNHDA, CDR2 SQIVND (reference sequence). V lost 8 bases, J lost 0 bases, and 6 bases lay in between.

V gene TRBV14 combines with J gene TRBJ1-1; D ambiguous. CDR1 is SGHDN and CDR2 is FVKESK in the germline V gene. Trimming took 6 bases from V and 4 from J, leaving 12 bases between them. This CDR3 has 13 amino acids. For the CDR3, the DNA is TGTGCCAGCAGGATGGGCCCCAGCACTGAAGCTTTCTTT. It translates to CASRMGPSTEAFF. Filled out from reference TRBV14 and TRBJ1-1, the complete variable domain reads EAGVTQFPSHSVIEKGQTVTLRCDPISGHDNLYWYRRVMGKEIKFLLHFVKESKQDESGMPNNRFLAERTGGTYSTLKVQPAELEDSGVYFCASRMGPSTEAFFGQGTRLTVV.

This chain connects TRBV20-1 to TRBJ2-3; 8 nucleotides agree with TRBD2. The trim removed 6 bases at V and 2 bases at J, leaving 10 bases unmatched. CDR1 and CDR2 (germline): DFQATT, SNEGSKA (reference sequence). The CDR3 loop spans 15 amino acids. CDR3 amino acids: CSAHAGGGITDTQYF. Here the CDR3 DNA reads TGCAGTGCCCATGCGGGGGGTGGTATCACAGATACGCAGTATTTT.

This chain joins TRBV10-1 and TRBJ2-3; TRBD2 is a possible D gene (5 bases). V gave up 6 bases and J gave up 3 bases, with 16 bases separating them. Germline values: CDR1 WNHNN, CDR2 SYGVQD (reference sequence). The CDR3 covers 15 residues. CDR3 amino acids: CASSRSPGTTDTQYF. The CDR3 nucleotides are TGCGCCAGCAGCAGAAGCCCGGGAACAACAGATACGCAGTATTTT.

This clonotype was observed a few times. This rearrangement joins TRBV7-6 to TRBJ1-1, with D tentatively TRBD1 (6 bases). The CDR3 loop spans 14 amino acids. CDR1 is SGHVS, CDR2 FNYEAQ, per germline. Trimming stripped 3 bases from V and 1 base from J, with 9 bases between. CDR3 region: CASSLDSPNTEAFF. The DNA of the CDR3 is TGTGCCAGCAGCTTGGACAGCCCGAACACTGAAGCTTTCTTT. The variable domain in full, with the rest retrieved from reference TRBV7-6 and TRBJ1-1, is GAGVSQSPRYKVTKRGQDVALRCDPISGHVSLYWYRQALGQGPEFLTYFNYEAQQDKSGLPNDRFSAERPEGSISTLTIQRTEQRDSAMYRCASSLDSPNTEAFFGQGTRLTVV.

The V and J genes are TRBV10-1 and TRBJ1-1; no reliable D call. Trimming removed 0 bases from V and 10 bases from J, with 12 bases in between. The CDR3 consists of 13 residues. In germline, CDR1 is WNHNN, CDR2 SYGVQD (reference sequence). CDR3 DNA sequence: TGCGCCAGCAGTGAGTCGAGCCCCTGGGGAGCTTTCTTT. It codes for CASSESSPWGAFF.

This rearrangement joins TRBV10-3 to TRBJ1-3; a possible D gene is TRBD1 (6 bases). The V gene lost 0 bases and the J gene lost 4 bases, with 10 bases spanning the gap. The CDR3 spans 15 residues. Germline lookup yields CDR1 ENHRY and CDR2 SYGVKD. The CDR3: CAISESPGGGNTIYF. DNA for the CDR3: TGTGCCATCAGTGAGTCTCCCGGGGGCGGAAACACCATATATTTT.

This clonotype appeared a single time. The V call is TRBV6-2 or TRBV6-3, the J call TRBJ1-3, with 7 bases aligning to TRBD1. Germline CDR1 MNHEY, CDR2 SVGEGT. CDR3 length equals 16 residues. Trimming took 6 bases from V and 2 from J; bases not matched to a gene: 10. CDR3 sequence (DNA): TGTGCCAGCAGCTACGCTCGACAGGGAACTGGAAACACCATATATTTT. Translating it yields CASSYARQGTGNTIYF.

The genes are TRBV18 and TRBJ1-1, with D possibly matching TRBD1 (6 bases). The CDR3 length is 16 residues. Per germline, CDR1 KGHSH and CDR2 LQKENI. V gave up 3 bases and J gave up 2 bases, with 16 bases separating them. CDR3 loop: CASSPGGRRPNTEAFF. The CDR3 nucleotides are TGTGCCAGCTCACCTGGGGGCAGGCGACCTAACACTGAAGCTTTCTTT.

This clonotype has just one count. The CDR3 nucleotides are TGTGCCAGCAGCTTAGGAGACAACCCTCCCTACAATGAGCAGTTCTTC. It encodes CASSLGDNPPYNEQFF. The chain uses TRBV11-3 and TRBJ2-1; D is ambiguous. Trimming stripped 1 base from V and 2 bases from J, with 12 bases between. The CDR3 is 16 amino acids. The germline CDR1 and CDR2 sequences are SGHNT and YENEEA. Filled out from reference TRBV11-3 and TRBJ2-1, the complete variable domain reads EAGVVQSPRYKIIEKKQPVAFWCNPISGHNTLYWYLQNLGQGPELLIRYENEEAVDDSQLPKDRFSAERLKGVDSTLKIQPAELGDSAVYLCASSLGDNPPYNEQFFGPGTRLTVL.

The chain joins TRBV3-1 to TRBJ1-5; D gene uncertain. CDR1 is LGHDT, CDR2 YNNKEL, per germline (reference sequence). The V end lost 0 bases, the J end lost 6 bases, and 3 bases lay between the germline ends. There are 12 residues in the CDR3. This CDR3 is CASSQEGQPQHF. As DNA, the CDR3 is TGTGCCAGCAGCCAAGAAGGTCAGCCCCAGCATTTT.

This sequence joins TRBV21-1 and TRBJ2-2; the listed D gene, TRBD2, was not tested against the DNA. TRBV21-1 has pseudogene status. The CDR3 runs to 16 residues. The CDR3 loop is CASSKELAGATGELFF. CDR3 nucleotides: TGTGCCAGCAGCAAAGAACTAGCGGGGGCCACCGGGGAGCTGTTTTTT.